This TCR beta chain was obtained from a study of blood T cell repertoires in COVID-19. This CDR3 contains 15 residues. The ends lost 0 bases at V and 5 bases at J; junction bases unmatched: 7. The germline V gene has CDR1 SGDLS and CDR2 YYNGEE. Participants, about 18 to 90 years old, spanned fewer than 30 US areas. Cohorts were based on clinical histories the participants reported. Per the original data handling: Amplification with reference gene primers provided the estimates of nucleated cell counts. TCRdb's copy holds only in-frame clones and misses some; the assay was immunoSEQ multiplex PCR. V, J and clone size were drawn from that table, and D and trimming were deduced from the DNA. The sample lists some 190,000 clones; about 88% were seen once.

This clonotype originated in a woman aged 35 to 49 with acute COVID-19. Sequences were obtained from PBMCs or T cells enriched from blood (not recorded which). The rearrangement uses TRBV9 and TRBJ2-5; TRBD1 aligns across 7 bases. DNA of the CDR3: TGTGCCAGCAGCGTAGAATACAGGGGATGGGAGACCCAGTACTTC. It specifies CASSVEYRGWETQYF.